This TCR beta chain was documented in a study of control samples from healthy donors and cancer patients. The CDR3 loop spans 17 amino acids. V was clipped by 0 bases and J by 5 bases, with 19 bases between them. In germline, CDR1 is LGHNA, CDR2 YSLEER. Sequenced by immunoSEQ multiplex PCR; TCRdb stores in-frame clones only, minus some. The sample carries more than 100,000 clones, approximately 90% recorded once. This sequence joins TRBV4-3 and TRBJ2-5; D is perhaps TRBD1 (5 bases). The clonotype comes from a woman aged 18-30 years in good health. Sequencing used blood. The CDR3 coding sequence is TGCGCCAGCAGCCAAGAATTGGGCAGGGCCGGTGTGGAGACCCAGTACTTC. Its protein product is CASSQELGRAGVETQYF.